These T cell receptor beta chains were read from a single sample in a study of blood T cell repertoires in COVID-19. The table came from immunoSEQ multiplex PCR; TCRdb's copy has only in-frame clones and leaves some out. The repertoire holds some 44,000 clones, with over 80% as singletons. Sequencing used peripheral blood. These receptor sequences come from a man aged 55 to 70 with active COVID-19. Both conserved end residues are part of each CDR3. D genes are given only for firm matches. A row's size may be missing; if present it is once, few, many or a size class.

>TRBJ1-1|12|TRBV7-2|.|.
CASSIMNTEAFF
TGTGCCAGCTCAATCATGAACACTGAAGCTTTCTTT
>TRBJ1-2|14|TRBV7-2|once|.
CASRSGGAVYGYTF
TGTGCCAGCCGCTCGGGGGGCGCGGTATATGGCTACACCTTC
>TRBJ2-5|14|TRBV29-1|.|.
CSVLKGQDQETQYF
TGCAGCGTCTTGAAGGGGCAGGATCAAGAGACCCAGTACTTC
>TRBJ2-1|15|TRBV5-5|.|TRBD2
CASSPGRARGNEQFF
TGTGCCAGCAGCCCCGGGAGGGCTCGGGGGAATGAGCAGTTCTTC
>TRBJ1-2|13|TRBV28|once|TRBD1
CASRNTGVYGYTF
TGTGCCAGCAGGAACACAGGGGTCTATGGCTACACCTTC
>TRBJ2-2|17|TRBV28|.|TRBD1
CASSLFRTTGDTGELFF
TGTGCCAGCAGTTTATTCCGGACGACAGGGGACACCGGGGAGCTGTTTTTT
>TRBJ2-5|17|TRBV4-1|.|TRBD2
CASSPTRYAGVGETQYF
TGCGCCAGCAGCCCCACCCGGTATGCGGGAGTCGGGGAGACCCAGTACTTC
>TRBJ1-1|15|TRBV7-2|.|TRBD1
CASSLRDRGATEAFF
TGTGCCAGCAGCTTAAGGGACAGGGGGGCCACTGAAGCTTTCTTT
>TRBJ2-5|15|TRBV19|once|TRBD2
CASSIGGGAAETQYF
TGTGCCAGTAGTATTGGCGGGGGGGCCGCGGAGACCCAGTACTTC
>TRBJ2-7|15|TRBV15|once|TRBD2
CATSRWVAGSYEQYF
TGTGCCACCAGCAGGTGGGTAGCGGGATCCTACGAGCAGTACTTC
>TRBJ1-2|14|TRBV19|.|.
CASSIVGIGAGYTF
TGTGCCAGTAGTATAGTGGGAATTGGGGCTGGCTACACCTTC
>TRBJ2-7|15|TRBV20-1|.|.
CSASYRHEKSYEQYF
TGCAGTGCTAGTTATCGACACGAAAAGTCCTACGAGCAGTACTTC
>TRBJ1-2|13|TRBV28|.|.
CASRWRAEAGYTF
TGTGCCAGCAGGTGGCGAGCTGAGGCTGGCTACACCTTC
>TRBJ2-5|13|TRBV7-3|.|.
CASSLTPVETQYF
TGTGCCAGCAGCCTCACTCCGGTGGAGACCCAGTACTTC
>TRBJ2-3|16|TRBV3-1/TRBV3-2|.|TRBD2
CASSQDPSGGTDTQYF
TGTGCCAGCAGCCAAGATCCTAGCGGGGGCACAGATACGCAGTATTTT
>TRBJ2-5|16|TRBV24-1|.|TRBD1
CATSDLGTGERETQYF
TGTGCCACCAGTGATTTGGGGACAGGGGAACGGGAGACCCAGTACTTC
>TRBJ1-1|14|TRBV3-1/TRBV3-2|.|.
CASSHRGGNTEAFF
TGTGCCAGCAGCCATCGCGGGGGGAACACTGAAGCTTTCTTT
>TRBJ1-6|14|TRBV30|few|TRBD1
CAWIRTGNNSPLHF
TGTGCCTGGATCCGGACAGGGAATAATTCACCCCTCCACTTT
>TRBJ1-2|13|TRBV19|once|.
CASTPGQGHGYTF
TGTGCCAGTACCCCAGGGCAGGGCCATGGCTACACCTTC
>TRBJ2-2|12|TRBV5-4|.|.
CASSLLAGELFF
TGTGCCAGCAGCTTGCTCGCCGGGGAGCTGTTTTTT
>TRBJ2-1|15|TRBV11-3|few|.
CASSFRPVTYNEQFF
TGTGCCAGCAGCTTTCGTCCCGTTACCTACAATGAGCAGTTCTTC
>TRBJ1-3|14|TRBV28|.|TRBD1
CASRMTGRGNTIYF
TGTGCCAGCAGGATGACAGGGAGGGGAAACACCATATATTTT
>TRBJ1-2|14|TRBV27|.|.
CASSPRVGVYGYTF
TGTGCCAGCAGTCCCCGGGTCGGGGTCTATGGCTACACCTTC
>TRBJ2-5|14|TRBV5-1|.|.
CASSFLSGEETQYF
TGCGCCAGCAGCTTCCTGAGCGGCGAAGAGACCCAGTACTTC
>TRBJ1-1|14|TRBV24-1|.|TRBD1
CATRDRGEATEAFF
TGTGCCACCAGGGACAGGGGCGAGGCCACTGAAGCTTTCTTT
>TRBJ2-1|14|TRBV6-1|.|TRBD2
CASSEILAENEQFF
TGTGCCAGCAGTGAAATCCTAGCGGAAAATGAGCAGTTCTTC
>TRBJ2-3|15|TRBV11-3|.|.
CASSLTGLLTDTQYF
TGTGCCAGCAGCCTCACGGGACTCCTCACAGATACGCAGTATTTT
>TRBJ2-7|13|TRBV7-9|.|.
CASSLGETREQYF
TGTGCCAGCAGCTTAGGAGAGACGAGGGAGCAGTACTTC
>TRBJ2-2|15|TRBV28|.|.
CASRELGDGTGELFF
TGTGCCAGCAGGGAGTTAGGGGATGGAACCGGGGAGCTGTTTTTT
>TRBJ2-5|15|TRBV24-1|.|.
CATSDTREYQETQYF
TGTGCCACCAGTGATACGAGGGAGTACCAAGAGACCCAGTACTTC
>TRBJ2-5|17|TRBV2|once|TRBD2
CASSDQRGVSAEETQYF
TGTGCCAGCAGTGACCAGCGGGGGGTCTCCGCGGAGGAGACCCAGTACTTC
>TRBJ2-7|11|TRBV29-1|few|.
CSAEDSYEQYF
TGCAGCGCTGAGGACAGCTACGAGCAGTACTTC
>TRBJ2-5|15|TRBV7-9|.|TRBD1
CASSLLGQGRETQYF
TGTGCCAGCAGCCTCCTCGGACAGGGTAGGGAGACCCAGTACTTC
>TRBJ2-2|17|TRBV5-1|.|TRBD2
CASSLPGLAVYTGELFF
TGCGCCAGCAGCCTCCCGGGACTAGCGGTTTACACCGGGGAGCTGTTTTTT
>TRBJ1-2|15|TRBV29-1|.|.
CSVEDTPTGNYGYTF
TGCAGCGTTGAAGATACCCCCACGGGGAACTATGGCTACACCTTC
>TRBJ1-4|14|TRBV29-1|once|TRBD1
CSAAWDRVYEKLFF
TGCAGCGCCGCGTGGGACAGGGTTTATGAAAAACTGTTTTTT
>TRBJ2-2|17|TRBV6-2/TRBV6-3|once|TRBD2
CASSHRTSGGLNGELFF
TGTGCCAGCAGTCACCGGACTAGCGGGGGACTGAACGGGGAGCTGTTTTTT
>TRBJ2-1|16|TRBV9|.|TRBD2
CASSAGPGLAGNEQFF
TGTGCCAGCAGCGCCGGTCCGGGACTAGCAGGCAATGAGCAGTTCTTC
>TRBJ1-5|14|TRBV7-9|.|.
CASSRPGDNQPQHF
TGTGCCAGCAGTCGACCGGGGGACAATCAGCCCCAGCATTTT
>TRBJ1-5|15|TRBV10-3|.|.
CAISVGVGGSQPQHF
TGTGCCATCAGTGTTGGGGTGGGAGGGTCTCAGCCCCAGCATTTT
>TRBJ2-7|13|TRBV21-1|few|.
CASSISLDYEQYF
TGTGCCAGCAGCATATCCCTAGACTACGAGCAGTACTTC
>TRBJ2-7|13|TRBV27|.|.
CATTQQGGREQYF
TGTGCCACGACCCAGCAGGGTGGTAGGGAGCAGTACTTC
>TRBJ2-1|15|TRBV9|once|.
CASSVVPGSHNEQFF
TGTGCCAGCAGCGTAGTCCCCGGGAGCCACAATGAGCAGTTCTTC
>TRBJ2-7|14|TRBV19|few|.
CASSITGQPYEQYF
TGTGCCAGTAGTATAACAGGGCAGCCCTACGAGCAGTACTTC
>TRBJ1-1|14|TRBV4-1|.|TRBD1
CASSRDRGRDEAFF
TGCGCCAGCAGCAGGGACAGGGGAAGGGATGAAGCTTTCTTT
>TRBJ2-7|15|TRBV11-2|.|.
CASSPFGAQSYEQYF
TGTGCCAGCAGCCCTTTCGGAGCCCAGTCCTACGAGCAGTACTTC
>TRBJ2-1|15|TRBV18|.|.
CASSPRDTGIGEQFF
TGTGCCAGCTCACCACGAGACACTGGTATCGGTGAGCAGTTCTTC
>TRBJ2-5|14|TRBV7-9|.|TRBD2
CASSLSSGSETQYF
TGTGCCAGCAGCTTATCTAGCGGGAGTGAGACCCAGTACTTC
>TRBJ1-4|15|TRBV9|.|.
CASSAHPGSNEKLFF
TGTGCCAGCAGCGCTCACCCGGGATCAAATGAAAAACTGTTTTTT
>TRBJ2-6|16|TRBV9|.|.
CASSVVGKAGANVLTF
TGTGCCAGCAGCGTAGTGGGCAAGGCTGGGGCCAACGTCCTGACTTTC
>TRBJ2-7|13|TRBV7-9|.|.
CASSPTPSDEQYF
TGTGCCAGCAGCCCGACACCTTCGGACGAGCAGTACTTC